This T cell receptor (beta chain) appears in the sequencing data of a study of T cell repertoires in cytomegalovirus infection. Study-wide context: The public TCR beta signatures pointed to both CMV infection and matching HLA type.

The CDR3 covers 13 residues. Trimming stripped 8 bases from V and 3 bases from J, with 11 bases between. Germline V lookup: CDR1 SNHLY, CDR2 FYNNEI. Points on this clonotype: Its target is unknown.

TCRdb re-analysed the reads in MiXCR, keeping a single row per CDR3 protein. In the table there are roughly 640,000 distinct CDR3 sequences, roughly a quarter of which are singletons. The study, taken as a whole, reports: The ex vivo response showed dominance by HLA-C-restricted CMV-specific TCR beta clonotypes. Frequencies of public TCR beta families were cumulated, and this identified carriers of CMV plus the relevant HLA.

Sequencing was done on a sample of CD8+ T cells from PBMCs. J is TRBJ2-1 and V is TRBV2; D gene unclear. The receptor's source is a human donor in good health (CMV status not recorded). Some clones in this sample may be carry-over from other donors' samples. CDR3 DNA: TGTGCCAGCCTAGGGATTCTCTACAATGAGCAGTTCTTC. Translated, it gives CASLGILYNEQFF.